This TCR beta chain comes out of a study of response to subunit inactivated influenza vaccine. Overall study findings and caveats: The authors put forward the suggestion that each seasonal influenza vaccination may bring in only a limited number of new T cells.

TCRdb reprocessed the RT-PCR reads with MiXCR, giving one entry per CDR3 protein. The sample yields roughly 670,000 distinct CDR3 sequences, 13% to 15% seen once. Germline-derived CDR1 and CDR2 are MGHRA and YSYEKL. The CDR3 runs to 16 residues. About this clonotype itself: Its antigen is undetermined. Sequence at one end of the junction differs from germline and may be a read error.

This receptor was taken from a man aged 45-60 years who received an inactivated influenza vaccine. V and J are TRBV4-1 and TRBJ2-7, with D perhaps matching TRBD1 (6 bases). Material: PBMCs from blood, obtained 14 to 15 days before vaccination. CDR3 residues: CACSISSTGSSYEQYF. CDR3 DNA: TGCGCCTGCAGCATTAGTTCGACAGGTTCCTCCTACGAGCAGTACTTC.